This T cell receptor beta chain was identified during a study of shared clonotypes between healthy human individuals (dated by TCRdb to the early 2020s). Describing the broader study: Two women and a few men aged 18 to 49 years were included in the cohort. Per donor, three plates each were used for CD4 naive and CD4 memory, two for CD8 naive, and one for CD8 memory. Blood TCR repertoires of about 5 healthy adults were deeply sequenced to estimate repertoire size and the extent of clonotype sharing between individuals. Different laboratories and diverse techniques were used to prepare libraries and sequence TCR repertoires, to increase sequencing depth and limit assay-specific biases. Each donor's leukapheresis produced roughly between roughly 0.85 and 9.5 billion PBMCs.

The germline V gene supplies CDR1 SGHRS and CDR2 YFSETQ. The junction shows trimming of 0 bases on V and 2 bases on J, plus 14 bases between the germline ends. Including the terminal cysteine and phenylalanine, the CDR3 comprises 16 residues. The entry retains the CDR3 DNA only, 48 bases that are in frame from base 1. Using the deep immunoSEQ assay, TCR CDR3 regions were amplified from genomic DNA by multiplex PCR. Extracted genomic DNA from each cell subset was spread evenly across all wells of several immunoSEQ 96-well plates, with each plate serving as a replicate. For sorted subsets, approximately 190 ng of genomic DNA, equivalent to some 30,000 T cell genomes, went into each replicate PCR. Purified libraries were quantified with a Qubit 3.0 fluorometer, sized on a Bioanalyzer 2100, and re-quantified with the KAPA Library Quantification kit. A separate single-read 150-cycle Illumina NextSeq 550 flow cell was used to sequence each immunoSEQ 96-well plate. The authors' analysis ran thus. Because the immunoSEQ output held only junctional sequences and lacked quality scores, the filtering could not match the filtering applied to full-length reads. To assign V/J genes and CDR3, sequences were annotated using PyIR, a Python wrapper for IgBLAST v1.9, with IMGT germline references. Reads were filtered out if the reads had weak V/J assignments (E-value above 1e-6), no CDR3, stop codons, out-of-frame junctions, or ambiguous translated residues. V3J clonotypes were defined as sequences sharing an identical inferred V gene, J gene, and CDR3 amino acid sequence. Percentage overlap between repertoires was computed as shared unique clonotypes divided by the size of the smaller repertoire. Three approaches were used to assess repertoire richness: RTK rarefaction, the Chao1 estimator, and Recon v2.1 estimates of unobserved clonotypes. OLGA was used to compute generation probabilities for all TCRbeta clonotypes that the gDNA method yielded from a handful of donors. The table was pulled from immuneACCESS by TCRdb, which kept in-frame rearrangements only. Such tables lose some clones; where checked, under half of the loss comes from unresolved V genes, and the rest has no known cause. The V and J calls and the clone size are those of that table, but D and trimming were determined from the DNA. Within this sample are 2 million to 2.5 million clones, with around 95% of them counted one time only. 0.1% to 0.15% of the sample belongs to the ten largest clones.

The donors were healthy, HIV-negative adults who had no recently reported acute infections or vaccinations. Only Caucasian adults living in Nashville, Tennessee, USA were represented among the donors. Magnetic negative selection was used to enrich CD4+ T cells, after which naive cells were positively selected on CD45RA and the negative fraction became the memory subset. After blood collection by leukapheresis, PBMCs were isolated using Ficoll-Histopaque density gradient centrifugation and then cryopreserved in the vapor phase of liquid nitrogen. Purity and quantity of every magnetically sorted T cell population were checked by analytical flow cytometry. Each sorted fraction had its genomic DNA isolated and then quantified by UV absorbance on a Nanodrop 2000c. On this clone itself: Its binding antigen is unknown. Base-call qualities are not available, and no considerably larger clone is one nucleotide away.

General findings and caveats noted by the study authors: Across four donors, 5% to 6% of naive CD4, 3.5% of naive CD8, about 2.3% of memory CD4, and over 0.35% of memory CD8 clonotypes were shared. Because the study included only a small number of donors, the genetic and exposure-history diversity represented was limited. Naive subsets generally had larger estimated clonotype richness than memory subsets did. Compared with non-shared clonotypes, clonotypes shared by all four sorted-subset donors had higher generation probabilities. Incomplete sequencing was indicated by rarefaction of sorted-subset datasets, despite the large sequencing depth. Pairwise subsampling led to the expectation that sequencing depth would affect the degree of clonotype sharing among donors. Only blood was sampled, and tissue TCR repertoires likely differ from those in blood.

The clonotype originates from a man between 18 and 29 years old in good health. The V and J segments used are TRBV5-1 and TRBJ2-5; perhaps TRBD1 is the D gene, with 5 bases matching. Sequenced material: naive CD4+ T cells sorted from blood. The meaning of the sample's cell subset or site label: CD45RA+ positively selected. CDR3 loop: CASSLGGAAKQETQYF. The DNA sequence is TGCGCCAGCAGCTTGGGTGGGGCCGCGAAACAAGAGACCCAGTACTTC.